This entry describes one TCR beta chain. The antigen remains unidentified. This sample is part of a study of long-term antiretroviral therapy in people with HIV. Study at large: Specimens dating back about a decade before the 2015 immediate-ART recommendation are the oldest included. General study findings and limits: ART adherence, viral resistance and therapy changes were not recorded. With ART, diversity went up but was still lower than in transplant donor controls.

V was shortened by 3 bases and J by 1 base, with 0 bases between the two germline ends. Germline values: CDR1 MDHEN, CDR2 SYDVKM. CDR3 length: 11 amino acids. With survey level as its setting, the immunoSEQ assay was v3.0. For each individual sample, sequencing targeted roughly 35,000-55,000 T-cell genomes. Profiling relied on immunoSEQ multiplex PCR, and the TCRdb table lists in-frame clones only, not all of them. The sample holds tens of thousands of clones; 90% are singletons and the top ten take roughly 4%. The specimen comprised unsorted PBMCs, sampled 5.2 years after starting antiretroviral therapy. V and J are TRBV28 and TRBJ2-5, with no clear D. The receptor's source is a woman between 40 and 55 years old with HIV. The CDR3 DNA reads TGTGCCAGCAGTTTCCAAGAGACCCAGTACTTC. Its protein is CASSFQETQYF.